These T cell receptor beta chains were read from a single sample in a study of blood T cells in healthy people across ages. One entry per CDR3 protein, called by TCRdb with MiXCR from the 5' RACE reads. The sample records hundreds of thousands of distinct CDR3 sequences, around 42% being singletons. The source material was blood. These receptors all come from a man aged 60 to 69 in good health. The CDR3 runs from the conserved cysteine through the conserved F or W. A D gene is named only where the DNA matches it firmly. Not every row has a clone size; where given, it reads once, few, many or a size class.

.	.	TRBV20-1	TRBJ2-7	TGCAGTGCTAGAGCAGGGGGGAGCTACGAGCAGTACTTC	CSARAGGSYEQYF
few	TRBD1	TRBV10-3	TRBJ2-7	TGTGCCATCAGCAAAGGACAGGCCCCACCCGGGTACGAGCAGTACTTC	CAISKGQAPPGYEQYF
once	TRBD2	TRBV6-6	TRBJ2-1	TGTGCCAGCAGTGTTAGCGGGCCGAACAATGAGCAGTTCTTC	CASSVSGPNNEQFF
few	TRBD1	TRBV29-1	TRBJ2-5	TGCAGCGTTGGAGGGACAGGAGGAGAGACCCAGTACTTC	CSVGGTGGETQYF
few	.	TRBV12-3/TRBV12-4	TRBJ2-7	TGTGCCAGCACCCCTAGGGCGGGGCTCTACGAGCAGTACTTC	CASTPRAGLYEQYF
.	.	TRBV27	TRBJ2-1	TGTGCCAGCAGTCCGTACTGGCGGGGGCGCACCTACAATGAGCAGTTCTTC	CASSPYWRGRTYNEQFF
.	TRBD2	TRBV25-1	TRBJ2-7	TGTGCCAGCAGTGATCCCGGGACTAAGAGCTCCTACAATGAGCAGTACTTC	CASSDPGTKSSYNEQYF
once	TRBD1	TRBV27	TRBJ2-7	TGTGCCAGCAGAACAGGGGGCTTCACCAATGAGCAGTACTTC	CASRTGGFTNEQYF
few	.	TRBV12-3/TRBV12-4	TRBJ2-5	TGTGCCAGCAGTTTCGGCAGGAAAGAGACCCAGTACTTC	CASSFGRKETQYF
.	TRBD2	TRBV11-3	TRBJ2-3	TGTGCCAGCAGCGTCGCTAGCGGGGGTGGATATACGCAGTATTTT	CASSVASGGGYTQYF
few	.	TRBV3-1	TRBJ1-1	TGTGCCAGCAGCCGGGCACAGGGACGGGGCACTGAAGCTTTCTTT	CASSRAQGRGTEAFF
few	TRBD2	TRBV7-2	TRBJ2-1	TGTGCCAGCAGGTCACGGGGGGGCAGCTCCTACAATGAGCAGTTCTTC	CASRSRGGSSYNEQFF
few	.	TRBV5-5	TRBJ2-5	TGTGCCAGCAGCTTCTGGACGGACCAAGAGACCCAGTACTTC	CASSFWTDQETQYF
.	TRBD1	TRBV9	TRBJ1-6	TGTGCCAGCAGCGTAGGGACAGGGGGACCTAATTCACCCCTCCACTTT	CASSVGTGGPNSPLHF
.	TRBD1	TRBV12-3/TRBV12-4	TRBJ1-4	TGTGCCAGCAGTTTGGCGGTCAAAACGGACAGGGATAATGAAAAACTGTTTTTT	CASSLAVKTDRDNEKLFF
few	.	TRBV7-8	TRBJ1-5	TGTGCCAGCAGCATAAAGGGTAATCGGCCCCAGCATTTT	CASSIKGNRPQHF
few	.	TRBV6-1	TRBJ1-5	TGTGCCAGCAATGGTAGCAATCAGCCCCAGCATTTT	CASNGSNQPQHF
.	.	TRBV25-1	TRBJ2-7	TGTGCCAGCAGGGAATGCGGGATTCCCTACGAGCAGTACTTC	CASRECGIPYEQYF
few	.	TRBV18	TRBJ2-5	TGTGCCAGCTCACCAGCCGCGGCCCAAGAGACCCAGTACTTC	CASSPAAAQETQYF
many	TRBD1	TRBV7-2	TRBJ2-7	TGTGCCAGCACCCGGGACAGGGGCTCCTACGAGCAGTACTTC	CASTRDRGSYEQYF
.	TRBD1	TRBV6-1	TRBJ2-1	TGTGCCAGCAGTGAAGGCCAAACAGGGGGCTTATACAATGAGCAGTTCTTC	CASSEGQTGGLYNEQFF
once	.	TRBV19	TRBJ1-2	TGTGCCAGTAGAAGAGGAACCCTTAACTATGGCTACACCTTC	CASRRGTLNYGYTF
.	.	TRBV2	TRBJ2-7	TGTGCCAGCAGTGAAGCCACATTCTCCTACGAGCAGTACTTC	CASSEATFSYEQYF
few	.	TRBV20-1	TRBJ2-1	TGCAGTGCTAGAGAACCGAGCGGCGATTCCTACAATGAGCAGTTCTTC	CSAREPSGDSYNEQFF
.	.	TRBV11-2	TRBJ2-1	TGTGCCAGCAGCTTTACAGGGTTTTTAGGGAATGAGCAGTTCTTC	CASSFTGFLGNEQFF
.	TRBD1	TRBV20-1	TRBJ2-7	TGCAGTGCTAGCGGGACAGGGGAAACCGAGCAGTACTTC	CSASGTGETEQYF
.	.	TRBV6-2/TRBV6-3	TRBJ2-7	TGTGCCAGCAACCGGGACTCGGGTTTGCAGCAGTACTTC	CASNRDSGLQQYF
.	.	TRBV27	TRBJ2-7	TGTGCCAGCAGTCCATTAGGGACAAAATACGAGCAGTACTTC	CASSPLGTKYEQYF
.	.	TRBV20-1	TRBJ1-1	TGCAGTGCCAAAAGGGACTACGGAGGGCCTGAAGCTTTCTTT	CSAKRDYGGPEAFF
.	.	TRBV5-6	TRBJ2-3	TGTGCCAGCAGCTTGCAGGGGCACATGACAGATACGCAGTATTTT	CASSLQGHMTDTQYF
.	.	TRBV5-4	TRBJ1-2	TGTGCCAGCAGCTCCAGGGCCCTGGACAGTCACTATGGCTACACCTTC	CASSSRALDSHYGYTF
once	TRBD1	TRBV12-3/TRBV12-4	TRBJ2-7	TGTGCCAGCAGTCTGGACAGGACACACAATGAGCAGTACTTC	CASSLDRTHNEQYF
.	.	TRBV12-3/TRBV12-4	TRBJ2-7	TGTGCCAGCAGTTTGAGGTCCTTCGAGCAGTACTTC	CASSLRSFEQYF
.	.	TRBV10-2	TRBJ1-6	TGCGCCAGCACCGCCAAGGGACAACAAACTAAAAATTCACCCCTCCACTTT	CASTAKGQQTKNSPLHF
.	.	TRBV7-9	TRBJ2-5	TGTGCCAGCAGCTCTCACCCCATCGTCGTAGGGACCCAGTACTTC	CASSSHPIVVGTQYF
many	.	TRBV28	TRBJ1-6	TGTGCCAGCAGTTTACCAGACAGAAATAATTCACCCCTCCACTTT	CASSLPDRNNSPLHF
.	.	TRBV7-2	TRBJ2-3	TGTGCCAGCAGCTTAGAGCCGAAGACAGATACGCAGTATTTT	CASSLEPKTDTQYF
.	TRBD2	TRBV20-1	TRBJ2-5	TGCAGTGCTAGGAGTCCGGGACTAGCGGGAGTGGAGACCCAGTACTTC	CSARSPGLAGVETQYF
.	TRBD1	TRBV10-2	TRBJ1-5	TGCGCCAGCGGGGACAGTCATAGCAATCAGCCCCAGCATTTT	CASGDSHSNQPQHF
few	.	TRBV5-1	TRBJ2-5	TGCGCCAGCAGCTTGGCGTCGGGCAGGCAGAAGACCCAGTACTTC	CASSLASGRQKTQYF
once	.	TRBV25-1	TRBJ1-4	TGTGCCAGCAGTGAATCGATAGGGGGTAATGAAAAACTGTTTTTT	CASSESIGGNEKLFF
.	.	TRBV6-6	TRBJ2-7	TGTGTCAGCAGTTCCCCCCCGCGGGCCTACGAGCAGTACTTC	CVSSSPPRAYEQYF
many	TRBD2	TRBV7-2	TRBJ2-7	TGTGCCAGCAGCTTAGTGCGGACTAGCGGGGACGGTCAGTACTTC	CASSLVRTSGDGQYF
few	TRBD1	TRBV5-1	TRBJ1-2	TGCGCCAGCAGGCCGGGGGGACAGGCTAACTATGGCTACACCTTC	CASRPGGQANYGYTF
few	.	TRBV20-1	TRBJ1-5	TGCAGTGCTAGAGAAGGGGACATGCATCAGCCCCAGCATTTT	CSAREGDMHQPQHF
.	TRBD1	TRBV20-1	TRBJ2-7	TGCAGTGCTGTTAGACAGGGTTCTGTCTACGAGCAGTACTTC	CSAVRQGSVYEQYF
.	.	TRBV7-2	TRBJ1-5	TGTGCCAGCAGCGAATACCCTTTAGGCAATCAGCCCCAGCATTTT	CASSEYPLGNQPQHF
few	TRBD2	TRBV3-1	TRBJ2-3	TGTGCCAGCAGCCAAGTGAGCGGGGGTCCCGCGGATACGCAGTATTTT	CASSQVSGGPADTQYF
.	.	TRBV7-9	TRBJ1-5	TGTGCCAGCAGCTTAGGGGACACCAATCAGCCCCAGCATTTT	CASSLGDTNQPQHF
.	TRBD1	TRBV6-5	TRBJ1-6	TGTGCCAGCAGCACAGGGGTCTATAATTCACCCCTCCACTTT	CASSTGVYNSPLHF
few	.	TRBV20-1	TRBJ2-7	TGCAGTGCTAGGGCCAGAGACTACGAGCAGTACTTC	CSARARDYEQYF
.	.	TRBV3-1	TRBJ1-2	TGTGCCAGCAGCCACTTAACCGTGTTGAACTATGGCTACACCTTC	CASSHLTVLNYGYTF
.	.	TRBV5-1	TRBJ2-3	TGCGCCACGACATTGGAGCACCCCACAGATACGCAGTATTTT	CATTLEHPTDTQYF
few	.	TRBV3-1	TRBJ2-1	TGTGCCAGCAGCCAAGGGGGCGGGGGCCACAATGAGCAGTTCTTC	CASSQGGGGHNEQFF
.	.	TRBV30	TRBJ1-2	TGTGCCTGGAGTGCTCCAGGGCCTTCCCTCCATGGCTACACCTTC	CAWSAPGPSLHGYTF
once	.	TRBV20-1	TRBJ1-4	TGCAGTGCGAGACAGCCGACTAATGAAAAACTGTTTTTT	CSARQPTNEKLFF
few	TRBD2	TRBV25-1	TRBJ2-3	TGTGCCAGCAGTGAATCGGAGGCGGCTAGCGGGGGGTTAGGCGATACGCAGTATTTT	CASSESEAASGGLGDTQYF